This T cell receptor beta chain was identified during a study of shared clonotypes between healthy human individuals. Germline V lookup: CDR1 MDHEN, CDR2 SYDVKM. V was clipped by 6 bases and J by 3 bases, with 12 bases between them. The CDR3 spans 14 residues. A remark on this clone: No antigen is known for it.

TCRdb keeps only in-frame clones here, not all; method: immunoSEQ multiplex PCR. The table includes roughly 760,000 clones, under 80% detected once. Findings of the study overall: Clonotypes shared by all four sorted-subset donors had higher generation probabilities than non-shared clonotypes. Roughly 4.7% was the fraction of naive CD4 clonotypes found shared across a few donors. Estimated richness was generally greater in naive than memory subsets.

Partitioning of CD4+ cells yielded a CD45RA+ naive subset and a CD45RA-negative memory subset. V is TRBV28 and J is TRBJ1-3, with D tentatively TRBD1 (5 bases). The sample was memory CD4+ T cells sorted from blood. Subset defined: CD45RA-negative fraction. The origin of this receptor is a woman between 25 and 40 years old in good health. The CDR3 region is CASRRGESGNTIYF. The CDR3 nucleotides are TGTGCCAGCAGACGAGGGGAGAGTGGAAACACCATATATTTT.